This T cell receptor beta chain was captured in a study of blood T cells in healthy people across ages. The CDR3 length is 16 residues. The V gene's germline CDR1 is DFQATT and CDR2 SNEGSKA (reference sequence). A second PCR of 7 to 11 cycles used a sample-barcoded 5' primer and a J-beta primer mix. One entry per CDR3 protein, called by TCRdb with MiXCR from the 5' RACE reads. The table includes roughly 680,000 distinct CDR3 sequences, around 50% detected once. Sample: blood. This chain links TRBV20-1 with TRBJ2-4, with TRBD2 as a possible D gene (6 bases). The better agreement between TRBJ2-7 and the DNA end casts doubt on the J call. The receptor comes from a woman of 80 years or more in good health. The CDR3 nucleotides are TGCAGTGCTAGATCTAGGACCGGGACTGAACTCTACGAGCAGTACTTC. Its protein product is CSARSRTGTELYEQYF.